The 30 T cell receptor beta chains below were found in one sample sequenced in a study of vaccination effects on CD4 cells after COVID-19. No antigen is known for these receptors. Ahead of sequencing, the ViraFEST assay grew antigen-specific CD4+ T cells using viral peptide pools. Isolation of CD4+ T cells took place after 10 to 11 days of culture. Participants got two doses of BNT162b2 or mRNA-1273 vaccine. Profiled with immunoSEQ multiplex PCR; TCRdb holds only in-frame clones, not every one. Counted here are about 69,000 clones, 76% occurring once; the ten biggest clones make up about 0.86%. Source: CD4+ T cells from PBMCs cultured with HCoV-OC43 spike peptides, taken after COVID-19 vaccination. Noted subset: HCoV-OC43 spike overlapping peptide pool stimulation. These receptors came from a human donor who received a COVID-19 vaccine.

This clone was detected only once. The CDR3 DNA reads TGTGCCAGCAGCTCCAGACTAGCGGGGGGTAAAGGGGAGCTGTTTTTT. Amino acids: CASSSRLAGGKGELFF. V and J are TRBV7-2 and TRBJ2-2, with 13 nucleotides matching TRBD2. V trimming: 4 bases; J trimming: 8 bases; junction bases outside the gene matches: 7. This CDR3 region has 16 residues. Germline V lookup: CDR1 SGHTA, CDR2 FQGNSA.

This chain's CDR3 is CAGSSGAETQYF. In DNA form, the CDR3 reads TGTGCCGGGTCATCCGGGGCCGAGACCCAGTACTTC. The genes are TRBV18 and TRBJ2-5, with D perhaps being TRBD1 or TRBD2 (5 bases each). V lost 11 bases and J lost 5, with 15 bases in between. The germline V gene has CDR1 KGHSH and CDR2 LQKENI. This CDR3 contains 12 residues.

This chain uses TRBV18 with TRBJ2-3; D is unclear. Trimming removed 0 bases from V and 5 bases from J, with 6 bases in between. Germline V gene data show CDR1 as KGHSH and CDR2 as LQKENI. The CDR3 totals 13 residues. The CDR3 here is CASSPPGEDTQYF. The CDR3, as DNA: TGTGCCAGCTCACCACCCGGAGAAGATACGCAGTATTTT.

The chain combines TRBV5-1 with TRBJ2-7; 8 nucleotides align to TRBD2. The CDR3 contains 16 residues. The germline V gene has CDR1 SGHRS and CDR2 YFSETQ. V was pared by 4 bases and J by 0 bases, with 9 bases of the junction left unmatched. The CDR3 sequence: CASSPSGGVSSYEQYV. The CDR3 DNA reads as TGCGCCAGCAGCCCCTCGGGGGGGGTGAGCTCCTACGAGCAGTACGTC.

The rearrangement uses TRBV3-1 (or the pseudogene TRBV3-2) and TRBJ2-2; tentatively, D is TRBD1 (5 bases). Trimming shortened V by 2 bases and J by 5 bases, and 9 bases separated the two germline ends. Germline V CDR1 and CDR2: LGHDT, YNNKEL (reference sequence). The CDR3 consists of 14 residues. This CDR3 is CASSQMTVTGELFF. The DNA for the CDR3 is TGTGCCAGCAGCCAAATGACAGTTACCGGGGAGCTGTTTTTT.

This rearrangement joins TRBV6-4 to TRBJ2-1; 10 positions match TRBD1. V gave up 4 bases and J gave up 6 bases; unmatched junction bases: 9. The CDR3 runs 16 residues. CDR1 is MRHNA, CDR2 SNTAGT, per germline. CDR3 protein: CASSARQGAGRNEQFF. CDR3 DNA sequence: TGTGCCAGCAGTGCGAGACAGGGGGCAGGTCGCAATGAGCAGTTCTTC.

This chain connects TRBV5-1 to TRBJ2-7; D is unclear. Germline CDR1 reads SGHRS; CDR2 reads YFSETQ. The ends were cut back, 1 base at V and 3 bases at J, with 11 bases in the middle. The CDR3 has 14 residues. The CDR3 loop reads CASSLRPGVYEQYV. The CDR3 region has the DNA TGCGCCAGCAGCTTGCGGCCAGGAGTCTACGAGCAGTACGTC.

This clone has only one observation. The chain is built from TRBV18 and TRBJ1-1; D might be TRBD1 (6 bases). Germline CDR1 is KGHSH and CDR2 is LQKENI. The germline V and J ends were trimmed by 3 bases and 3 bases, with 14 bases remaining between them. The CDR3 spans 15 residues. The CDR3 region has the DNA TGTGCCAGCTCACCCACAGGGTATGGGTACACTGAAGCTTTCTTT. It specifies CASSPTGYGYTEAFF.

The chain joins TRBV5-1 to TRBJ2-2, with 10 bases identical to TRBD2. CDR1 is SGHRS and CDR2 is YFSETQ in the germline V gene. The CDR3 covers 16 residues. V was pared by 5 bases and J by 4 bases, with 8 bases of the junction left unmatched. CDR3 loop: CASRLERGGSTGELFF. In nucleotides, the CDR3 is TGCGCCAGCAGGCTTGAGCGGGGGGGCAGCACCGGGGAGCTGTTTTTT.

The chain is built from TRBV7-3 and TRBJ2-3; tentatively, D is TRBD1 (5 bases). This CDR3 has 15 amino acids. CDR1 is SGHTA and CDR2 is FQGTGA in the germline V gene. The V and J ends lost 5 bases and 0 bases respectively, with 12 bases between them. CDR3 protein: CASSQWGFSTDTQYF. The DNA of the CDR3 is TGTGCCAGCAGCCAATGGGGCTTTAGCACAGATACGCAGTATTTT.

The rearrangement links TRBV6-6 to TRBJ1-4, with D possibly matching TRBD1 (6 bases). The V gene's germline CDR1 is MNHNY and CDR2 SVGAGI (reference sequence). CDR3 length: 15 amino acids. V lost 7 bases, J lost 7 bases, and 19 bases lay in between. CDR3: CASIDRGGASEKLFF. For the CDR3, the DNA is TGTGCCAGCATAGATCGCGGGGGGGCAAGTGAAAAACTGTTTTTT.

The chain has TRBV6-1 and TRBJ2-1; D not resolved. V shed 3 bases and J shed 6 bases, with 9 bases lying between them. Per germline, CDR1 MNHNS and CDR2 SASEGT. The CDR3 totals 13 residues. The CDR3 spells CASSDRMRNEQFF. DNA of the CDR3: TGTGCCAGCAGTGACCGGATGCGCAATGAGCAGTTCTTC.

The rearrangement uses TRBV7-8 and TRBJ2-1, with 9 nucleotides matching TRBD2. J gave up 7 bases and V 7 bases, and 8 bases lay outside the gene matches. CDR1 is SGHVS, CDR2 FQNEAQ, per germline. CDR3 length: 14 amino acids. The CDR3 sequence is CASKRRGGRNEQFF. In DNA form, the CDR3 reads TGTGCCAGCAAAAGGCGGGGGGGCCGGAATGAGCAGTTCTTC.

This clone has a handful of counts. This chain joins TRBV30 and TRBJ1-2; D not certain. CDR1 is GTSNPN, CDR2 SVGIG, per germline (reference sequence). Trimming removed 4 bases from V and 5 bases from J, with 8 bases in between. The CDR3 runs to 11 residues. Written as DNA, the CDR3 is TGTGCCTGGACCCTGCTTTATGGCTACACCTTC. This sequence encodes CAWTLLYGYTF.

The chain combines TRBV11-1 with TRBJ2-5; D is undetermined. Germline lookup yields CDR1 SGHAT and CDR2 FQDESV (reference sequence). Trimming left V 2 bases short and J 2 bases short, with 15 bases between. The CDR3 has 16 amino acids. The CDR3 sequence is CASSLYSASRQETQYF. The CDR3 nucleotides read TGTGCCAGCAGCTTATATTCCGCGAGCCGACAAGAGACCCAGTACTTC. The full variable domain, completed using reference TRBV11-1 and TRBJ2-5, is EAEVAQSPRYKITEKSQAVAFWCDPISGHATLYWYRQILGQGPELLVQFQDESVVDDSQLPKDRFSAERLKGVDSTLKIQPAELGDSAMYLCASSLYSASRQETQYFGPGTRLLVL.

This clone was observed a handful of times. This chain connects TRBV5-1 to TRBJ1-5; D is possibly TRBD1 (5 bases). The germline gives CDR1 SGHRS, CDR2 YFSETQ. CDR3 size: 14 residues. The ends were cut back, 0 bases at V and 9 bases at J, with 13 bases in the middle. The chain's CDR3 is CASSLDQGVAPQHF. CDR3 DNA sequence: TGCGCCAGCAGCTTGGACCAGGGAGTTGCGCCCCAGCATTTT.

The chain has TRBV5-1 and TRBJ1-1, with 7 bases aligning to TRBD1. Germline CDR1 and CDR2: SGHRS and YFSETQ. The CDR3 is 15 amino acids. V shed 0 bases, J shed 5 bases, and the junction held 7 bases outside the gene matches. CDR3 protein: CASSLVGGQGTEAFF. The DNA for the CDR3 is TGCGCCAGCAGCTTGGTAGGGGGCCAGGGGACTGAAGCTTTCTTT.

This sequence joins TRBV7-2 and TRBJ1-4, with a tentative D call TRBD1 (6 bases). The CDR3 is 12 amino acids. The germline V gene encodes CDR1 SGHTA and CDR2 FQGNSA. V lost 5 bases to trimming and J lost 11 bases, with 12 bases between them. The CDR3 loop reads CASSHQGWKLFF. CDR3 coding DNA: TGTGCCAGCAGCCATCAGGGGTGGAAACTGTTTTTT.

This clone has more than one count but fewer than ten. The V and J genes are TRBV27 and TRBJ1-6; TRBD1 might be the D (6 bases). The CDR3 is 15 amino acids. V was cut by 6 bases and J by 6 bases, with 15 bases left in between. The germline V gene encodes CDR1 MNHEY and CDR2 SMNVEV (reference sequence). The CDR3 protein is CASRVVQGSNSPLHF. The DNA for the CDR3 is TGTGCCAGCAGGGTGGTACAGGGAAGTAATTCACCCCTCCACTTT.

The chain recombines TRBV3-1 (or the pseudogene TRBV3-2) with TRBJ2-3, with D unclear. Germline assignment: CDR1 LGHDT and CDR2 YNNKEL (reference sequence). The CDR3 is 11 amino acids. Trimming shortened V by 3 bases and J by 11 bases, and 9 bases separated the two germline ends. CDR3 nucleotides: TGTGCCAGCAGCCATCCTTCGGGGCAGTATTTT. This sequence encodes CASSHPSGQYF.

This chain uses TRBV20-1 with TRBJ2-1; D remains ambiguous. The CDR3 runs to 11 residues. Trimming pared 5 bases from V and 4 bases from J, leaving 6 bases between. Germline V gene lookup returns CDR1 DFQATT and CDR2 SNEGSKA (reference sequence). The CDR3 nucleotides read TGCAGTGCTCGGGCTTACAATGAGCAGTTCTTC. Translating it yields CSARAYNEQFF.

The chain uses TRBV5-4 and TRBJ1-1; D is perhaps TRBD1 (6 bases). V was cut by 3 bases and J by 4 bases, with 7 bases left in between. The CDR3 totals 12 residues. Germline lookup yields CDR1 SGHNT and CDR2 YYREEE (reference sequence). This CDR3 reads CASSSRGTEAFF. The CDR3, as DNA: TGTGCCAGCAGCTCCAGGGGCACTGAAGCTTTCTTT.

This clone was counted only a few times. This chain connects TRBV7-3 to TRBJ2-3; 7 bases agree with TRBD1. The ends lost 1 base at V and 9 bases at J; junction bases unmatched: 19. Germline CDR1 and CDR2: SGHTA and FQGTGA. The length of the CDR3 is 18 residues. The CDR3 loop is CASSLKSRAEGALGTQYF. The CDR3 DNA sequence: TGTGCCAGCAGCTTAAAGTCGCGGGCTGAGGGGGCCCTAGGGACGCAGTATTTT.

This chain connects TRBV18 to TRBJ2-5; TRBD1 or TRBD2 may be the D gene (5 bases each). The germline CDR1 and CDR2 sequences are KGHSH and LQKENI. The CDR3 contains 15 residues. Trimming took off 5 bases at V and 5 bases at J, with 18 bases between the two ends. The CDR3 reads CASSVYRGAGETQYF. In nucleotides, the CDR3 is TGTGCCAGCTCAGTTTACCGGGGCGCAGGGGAGACCCAGTACTTC.

The rearrangement uses TRBV28 and TRBJ2-3; TRBD2 is a possible D gene (5 bases). Trimming took off 5 bases at V and 4 bases at J, with 13 bases between the two ends. This CDR3 has 14 residues. CDR1 is MDHEN and CDR2 is SYDVKM in the germline V gene. The CDR3 DNA is TGTGCCAGCAGTCCACTGGGAGTGGCAGATACGCAGTATTTT. Translating it yields CASSPLGVADTQYF.

The J gene is TRBJ2-1, the V gene TRBV27; D remains ambiguous. Trimming cost V 6 bases and J 4 bases, with 16 bases left between them. The CDR3 contains 15 residues. Germline V gene sequence: CDR1 MNHEY, CDR2 SMNVEV (reference sequence). DNA for the CDR3: TGTGCCAGCAGGGAGAGACGACCGTTTTACAATGAGCAGTTCTTC. The encoded protein is CASRERRPFYNEQFF.

The CDR3 here is CASAMRERNEKLFF. CDR3 sequence (DNA): TGTGCCAGCGCCATGCGGGAAAGAAACGAAAAACTGTTTTTT. The chain has TRBV2 and TRBJ1-4; D gene uncertain. The CDR3 contains 14 residues. Germline CDR1 SNHLY, CDR2 FYNNEI. V was cut by 8 bases and J by 8 bases, with 18 bases left in between.

This clone came up a few times. Within the sample, other DNA sequences also encode this same CDR3. The genes are TRBV7-2 and TRBJ1-1; D remains ambiguous. Deletions cut 1 base from V and 1 base from J, with 4 bases between. This CDR3 has 13 residues. Germline CDR1 reads SGHTA; CDR2 reads FQGNSA. CDR3 protein: CASSLVGNTEAFF. CDR3 coding DNA: TGTGCCAGCAGCTTAGTAGGGAACACTGAAGCTTTCTTT. The complete variable domain, with remaining parts taken from reference TRBV7-2 and TRBJ1-1, reads GAGVSQSPSNKVTEKGKDVELRCDPISGHTALYWYRQSLGQGLEFLIYFQGNSAPDKSGLPSDRFSAERTGGSVSTLTIQRTQQEDSAVYLCASSLVGNTEAFFGQGTRLTVV.

CDR3 DNA sequence: TGTGCCAGCAGAACGACAGCGGGCACCATATATTTT. Its protein is CASRTTAGTIYF. The gene calls are TRBV28 and TRBJ1-3, with D possibly being TRBD1 (5 bases). Germline CDR1 MDHEN, CDR2 SYDVKM. V was cut by 6 bases and J by 9 bases, with 12 bases left in between. The CDR3 runs to 12 residues. The complete variable domain, with remaining parts taken from reference TRBV28 and TRBJ1-3, reads DVKVTQSSRYLVKRTGEKVFLECVQDMDHENMFWYRQDPGLGLRLIYFSYDVKMKEKGDIPEGYSVSREKKERFSLILESASTNQTSMYLCASRTTAGTIYFGEGSWLTVV.

The CDR3 spells CAISPGTGNSGYTF. In DNA, the CDR3 is TGTGCCATCAGCCCCGGGACAGGGAATTCTGGCTACACCTTC. The chain couples TRBV10-3 to TRBJ1-2, with 9 positions matching TRBD1. V shed 6 bases and J 7 bases; nucleotides not matched to a gene: 9. CDR1 and CDR2 from the germline V gene are ENHRY and SYGVKD. The CDR3 runs to 14 residues.